The rows below give T cell receptor beta chains drawn from one sample of a study of early T cells in non-severe SARS-CoV-2 infection. MiXCR was run by TCRdb on the 5' RACE reads, yielding one entry per CDR3 protein. The data hold roughly 60,000 distinct CDR3 sequences, with 11% observed a single time. The sample consisted of whole blood, taken at baseline. The receptors stem from an adult who was a healthcare worker with PCR-confirmed SARS-CoV-2 infection or an uninfected control (not recorded which). CDR3s include the opening cysteine and the closing phenylalanine or tryptophan. Only part of the rows carry a size: once, few, many, or a class if the clone is expanded.

size	J	V	CDR3
.	TRBJ1-1	TRBV6-6	CASKVGDSAFF
few	TRBJ2-3	TRBV5-1	CVSSLPLAGEGTQYF
.	TRBJ2-1	TRBV7-9	CASRTTGTEQFF
few	TRBJ1-2	TRBV25-1	CASSEQGNYGYTF
few	TRBJ2-7	TRBV20-1	CSASSLLSGYEQYF
many	TRBJ2-3	TRBV4-2	CASSQLGTGTSGSTDTQYF
few	TRBJ1-3	TRBV20-1	CSAPTGRNTIYF
.	TRBJ2-3	TRBV6-2/TRBV6-3	CASSWYLSTDTQYF
.	TRBJ2-4	TRBV5-1	CASSTDGNIQYF
many	TRBJ2-5	TRBV20-1	CSARDPRLPARFQETQYF
.	TRBJ1-1	TRBV15	CATSREVGTGGTEVFF
.	TRBJ2-1	TRBV30	CAWSVPRSSYNEQFF
few	TRBJ2-3	TRBV20-1	CSASYGLAGDTQYF
few	TRBJ1-6	TRBV27	CASSIWGGLNSPLHF
few	TRBJ1-1	TRBV2	CASSVRVEGTEAFF
.	TRBJ2-5	TRBV20-1	CSARLAAGQETQYF
.	TRBJ2-1	TRBV7-9	CASSGRSGGWDNEQFF
.	TRBJ1-5	TRBV6-2/TRBV6-3	CASSRDGISNQPQHF
many	TRBJ2-7	TRBV20-1	CSAGERGVTYEQYF
.	TRBJ1-4	TRBV6-5	CASSYGGVREKLFF
few	TRBJ2-5	TRBV10-2	CASSLLAGGRQETQYF
.	TRBJ2-3	TRBV14	CASSQAFGTQYF
many	TRBJ1-1	TRBV29-1	CSVGVAGTEAFF
few	TRBJ2-3	TRBV6-4	CASSLSERSTDTQYF
many	TRBJ2-1	TRBV24-1	CATSETGTRRQFF
many	TRBJ1-1	TRBV2	CASSERSGNTEAFF
few	TRBJ1-6	TRBV11-2	CASSLDLGQKVTNSPLHF
few	TRBJ1-1	TRBV27	CASSPRRGGTEAFF
many	TRBJ1-5	TRBV18	CASSAGGNQPQHF
.	TRBJ2-1	TRBV29-1	CSVAAVVKNEQFF